The 16 T cell receptor beta chains listed next were all sequenced from one sample in a study of vaccination effects on CD4 cells after COVID-19. Some clones are missing from TCRdb's copy, which holds only in-frame ones; the method was immunoSEQ multiplex PCR. The sample lists more than 9,000 clones, about three quarters occurring once. Within the ViraFEST assay, antigen-specific CD4+ T cells underwent expansion with viral peptide pools prior to sequencing. Researchers isolated CD4+ T cells once less than twelve days of culture had elapsed. As their vaccination, participants received two doses of either BNT162b2 or mRNA-1273. Antigen specificity for these receptors is unknown. The source material was CD4+ T cells from PBMCs cultured with SARS-CoV-2 spike peptides, sampled after COVID-19 vaccination. These receptors originate from a human donor who received a COVID-19 vaccine.

This clone occurred a few times. The chain recombines TRBV7-9 with TRBJ1-1, with unresolved D. Germline assignment: CDR1 SEHNR and CDR2 FQNEAQ (reference sequence). The CDR3 extends over 13 amino acids. The ends were cut back, 5 bases at V and 1 base at J, with 8 bases in the middle. The CDR3 sequence: CASSPRQNTEAFF. The CDR3 bases are TGTGCCAGCAGCCCCCGACAGAACACTGAAGCTTTCTTT.

The chain uses TRBV30 and TRBJ2-3, with 7 bases lining up with TRBD2. V shed 7 bases and J 4 bases; nucleotides not matched to a gene: 8. The CDR3 extends over 13 amino acids. Germline-derived CDR1 and CDR2 are GTSNPN and SVGIG (reference sequence). This CDR3 is CASRLAGADTQYF. CDR3 sequence (DNA): TGTGCCTCCCGTCTCGCGGGAGCAGATACGCAGTATTTT.

This clone has just a few counts. V usage is TRBV28 and J usage is TRBJ1-6; tentative D call: TRBD1 (5 bases). Germline V gene data show CDR1 as MDHEN and CDR2 as SYDVKM. The V end was cut by 7 bases, the J end by 3 bases, with 13 bases between. The CDR3 is made up of 15 amino acids. CDR3 nucleotide sequence: TGTGCCAGCACCCCGCGGGGGAGCTATAATTCACCCCTCCACTTT. Encoded protein: CASTPRGSYNSPLHF.

This clone was recorded a few times. The rearrangement uses TRBV2 and TRBJ2-1; tentative D call: TRBD2 (5 bases). Trimming pared 4 bases from V and 8 bases from J, leaving 15 bases between. Germline V CDR1 and CDR2: SNHLY, FYNNEI. The CDR3 has 14 residues. The CDR3, as DNA: TGTGCCAGCAGTGTTTCTGAGGGTTGGGATGAGCAGTTCTTC. Translated, it gives CASSVSEGWDEQFF.

This clone is deemed medium-sized (0.01 to 0.1%). This chain connects TRBV19 to TRBJ1-4; no clear D. V was cut by 4 bases and J by 7 bases, with 13 bases left in between. Germline V gene lookup returns CDR1 LNHDA and CDR2 SQIVND (reference sequence). The CDR3 runs to 14 residues. The chain's CDR3 is CASSTTNGGEKLFF. In nucleotides, the CDR3 is TGTGCCAGTAGTACTACCAATGGAGGTGAAAAACTGTTTTTT.

This chain links TRBV7-8 with TRBJ2-5; 12 bases are shared with TRBD2. Germline assignment: CDR1 SGHVS and CDR2 FQNEAQ. The V gene end was trimmed by 2 bases and the J gene end by 4 bases; junction bases not matched to a gene: 14. CDR3 length equals 19 residues. CDR3 loop: CASSLRSSGRAISIETQYF. The CDR3 region has the DNA TGTGCCAGCAGCTTAAGGTCTAGCGGGAGGGCCATTTCTATAGAGACCCAGTACTTC.

This chain links TRBV10-3 with TRBJ1-2; D not certain. CDR3 size: 13 residues. Trimming cost V 0 bases and J 2 bases, with 4 bases left between them. Germline V gene lookup returns CDR1 ENHRY and CDR2 SYGVKD. The CDR3 nucleotides read TGTGCCATCAGTGAGTCGATGAACTATGGCTACACCTTC. Amino acids: CAISESMNYGYTF.

The chain couples TRBV18 to TRBJ1-2; D ambiguous. CDR3 length equals 15 residues. Germline V gene data show CDR1 as KGHSH and CDR2 as LQKENI. Trimming cost V 3 bases and J 3 bases, with 14 bases left between them. The CDR3 spells CASSPRTAPDYGYTF. CDR3 bases: TGTGCCAGCTCACCCCGGACGGCTCCCGACTATGGCTACACCTTC.

The rearrangement uses TRBV6-2 or TRBV6-3 and TRBJ2-1, with D possibly TRBD2 on 6 matching bases. CDR3 length: 16 amino acids. V dropped 0 bases and J dropped 6 bases, with 15 bases sitting between them. The germline V gene encodes CDR1 MNHEY and CDR2 SVGEGT. The CDR3 DNA follows: TGTGCCAGCAGTTACTCTGTCGGAGGGACCGGCAATGAGCAGTTCTTC. Amino acids: CASSYSVGGTGNEQFF.

The chain recombines TRBV4-2 with TRBJ2-7, with a possible D match to TRBD1 (6 bases). The CDR3 runs to 15 residues. V lost 1 base to trimming and J lost 2 bases, with 12 bases between them. The germline gives CDR1 LGHNA, CDR2 YNFKEQ. CDR3 residues: CASSQASGQTYEQYF. The CDR3 nucleotides are TGTGCCAGCAGCCAAGCCTCGGGACAAACCTACGAGCAGTACTTC.

For this clone: A read error may produce the germline difference seen at one junction end. The chain couples TRBV27 to TRBJ2-4; no firm D call. The length of the CDR3 is 12 residues. Germline values: CDR1 MNHEY, CDR2 SMNVEV (reference sequence). As DNA, the CDR3 is TGTGCCAGCGGTTTAAACAAAAACATTCAGTACTTC. It is translated as CASGLNKNIQYF.

V and J are TRBV15 and TRBJ1-2, with TRBD1 matching over 8 bases. This CDR3 spans 16 amino acids. Germline CDR1 reads LNHNV; CDR2 reads YYDKDF (reference sequence). J lost 5 bases, V lost 5 bases, and 13 bases had no gene match. Here the CDR3 reads CATSLPSGGQIYGYTF. The CDR3, as DNA: TGTGCCACCAGCCTTCCCTCAGGGGGCCAGATTTATGGCTACACCTTC.

This sequence joins TRBV28 and TRBJ1-3, with 8 positions matching TRBD1. Germline loops: CDR1 MDHEN, CDR2 SYDVKM. CDR3 length: 15 amino acids. The V and J ends lost 5 bases and 4 bases, in that order; junction bases with no gene match: 7. CDR3 bases: TGTGCCAGCAGTCCTCCCGACAGGGGCGGAAACACCATATATTTT. Translating it yields CASSPPDRGGNTIYF.

This chain joins TRBV11-3 and TRBJ2-7; D perhaps matches TRBD2 (6 bases). CDR3 length: 16 residues. The germline V and J ends were trimmed by 0 bases and 0 bases, with 12 bases remaining between them. The germline V gene encodes CDR1 SGHNT and CDR2 YENEEA. CDR3 region: CASSLERGGGSYEQYF. CDR3 in DNA: TGTGCCAGCAGCTTAGAGCGGGGTGGGGGCTCCTACGAGCAGTACTTC.

The chain carries TRBV3-1 (or the pseudogene TRBV3-2) and TRBJ2-2; 7 positions match TRBD1. V shed 4 bases, J shed 8 bases, and the junction held 7 bases outside the gene matches. CDR1 and CDR2 from the germline V gene are LGHDT and YNNKEL (reference sequence). There are 14 residues in the CDR3. The CDR3 loop reads CASSRKWDRGELFF. The CDR3 nucleotides read TGTGCCAGCAGCCGAAAATGGGACAGAGGGGAGCTGTTTTTT.

The V gene is TRBV5-5, the J gene TRBJ1-6, with D possibly TRBD1 on 5 matching bases. Trimming took off 4 bases at V and 11 bases at J, with 16 bases between the two ends. The CDR3 is 14 amino acids. Germline V gives CDR1 SGHKS, CDR2 YYEKEE (reference sequence). DNA of the CDR3: TGTGCCAGCAGCCGGTGGGGGGAGGAGGCACCCCTCCACTTT. Amino acids: CASSRWGEEAPLHF. The full variable domain, with the rest looked up from reference TRBV5-5 and TRBJ1-6, is DAGVTQSPTHLIKTRGQQVTLRCSPISGHKSVSWYQQVLGQGPQFIFQYYEKEERGRGNFPDRFSARQFPNYSSELNVNALLLGDSALYLCASSRWGEEAPLHFGNGTRLTVT.